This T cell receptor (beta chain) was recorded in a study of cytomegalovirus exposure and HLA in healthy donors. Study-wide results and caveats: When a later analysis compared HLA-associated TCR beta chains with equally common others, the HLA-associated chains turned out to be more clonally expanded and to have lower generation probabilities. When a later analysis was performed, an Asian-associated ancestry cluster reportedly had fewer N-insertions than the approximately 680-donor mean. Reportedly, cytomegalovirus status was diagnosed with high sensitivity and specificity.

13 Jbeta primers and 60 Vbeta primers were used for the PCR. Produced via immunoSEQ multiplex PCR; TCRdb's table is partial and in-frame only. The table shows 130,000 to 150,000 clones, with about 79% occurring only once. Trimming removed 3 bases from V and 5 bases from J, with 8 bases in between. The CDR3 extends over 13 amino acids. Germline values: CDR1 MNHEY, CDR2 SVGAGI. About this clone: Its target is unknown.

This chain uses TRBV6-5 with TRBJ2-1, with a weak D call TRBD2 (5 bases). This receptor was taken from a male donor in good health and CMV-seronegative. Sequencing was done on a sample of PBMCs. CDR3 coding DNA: TGTGCCAGCAGTTATCCTAGCCACAATGAGCAGTTCTTC. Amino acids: CASSYPSHNEQFF.